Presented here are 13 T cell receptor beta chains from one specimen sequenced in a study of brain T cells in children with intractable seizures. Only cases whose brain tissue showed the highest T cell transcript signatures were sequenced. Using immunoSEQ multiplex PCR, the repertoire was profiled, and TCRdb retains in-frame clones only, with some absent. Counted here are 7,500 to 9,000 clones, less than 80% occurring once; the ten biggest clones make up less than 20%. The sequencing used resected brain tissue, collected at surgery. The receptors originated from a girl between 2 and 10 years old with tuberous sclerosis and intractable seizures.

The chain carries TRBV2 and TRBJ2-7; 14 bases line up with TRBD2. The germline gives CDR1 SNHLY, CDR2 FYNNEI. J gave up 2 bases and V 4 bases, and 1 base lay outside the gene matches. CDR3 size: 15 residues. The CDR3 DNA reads TGTGCCAGCAGTGTGACTAGCGGGGGGGCCTACGAGCAGTACGTC. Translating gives CASSVTSGGAYEQYV.

Here the CDR3 reads CASSDTGGIQPQHF. The CDR3 nucleotides are TGTGCCAGCAGTGATACAGGGGGAATTCAGCCCCAGCATTTT. V is TRBV25-1 and J is TRBJ1-5, with 8 bases fitting TRBD1. V shed 3 bases, J shed 6 bases, and the junction held 4 bases outside the gene matches. Germline CDR1 is MGHDK and CDR2 is SYGVNS. This CDR3 is 14 amino acids long.

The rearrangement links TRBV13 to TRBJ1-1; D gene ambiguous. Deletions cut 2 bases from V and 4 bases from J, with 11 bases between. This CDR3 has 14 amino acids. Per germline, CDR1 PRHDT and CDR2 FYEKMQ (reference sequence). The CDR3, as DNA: TGTGCCAGCAGCTTAATGAGGAAGGGCACTGAAGCTTTCTTT. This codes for CASSLMRKGTEAFF.

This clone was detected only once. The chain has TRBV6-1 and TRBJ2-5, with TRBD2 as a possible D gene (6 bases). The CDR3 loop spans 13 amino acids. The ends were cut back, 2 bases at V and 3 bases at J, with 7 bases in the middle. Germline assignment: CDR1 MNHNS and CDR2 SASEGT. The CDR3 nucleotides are TGTGCCAGCAGTGAAAGGGAGGAAGAGACCCAGTACTTC. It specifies CASSEREEETQYF.

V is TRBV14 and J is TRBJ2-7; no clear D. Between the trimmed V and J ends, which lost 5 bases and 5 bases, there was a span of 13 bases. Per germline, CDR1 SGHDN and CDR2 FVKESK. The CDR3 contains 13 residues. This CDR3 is CASSSHVGNEQYF. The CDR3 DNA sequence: TGTGCCAGCAGCTCACATGTAGGAAACGAGCAGTACTTC. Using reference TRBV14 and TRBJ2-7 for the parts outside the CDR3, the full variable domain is EAGVTQFPSHSVIEKGQTVTLRCDPISGHDNLYWYRRVMGKEIKFLLHFVKESKQDESGMPNNRFLAERTGGTYSTLKVQPAELEDSGVYFCASSSHVGNEQYFGPGTRLTVT.

The CDR3 DNA is TGTGCCAGCAGCTTGGCCCTTATTTCCTCTGGGGCCAACGTCCTGACTTTC. The encoded protein is CASSLALISSGANVLTF. The V and J genes are TRBV5-5 and TRBJ2-6; the D is unclear. The V and J ends lost 0 bases and 0 bases respectively, with 10 bases between them. CDR1 and CDR2 (germline): SGHKS, YYEKEE (reference sequence). The CDR3 length is 17 residues.

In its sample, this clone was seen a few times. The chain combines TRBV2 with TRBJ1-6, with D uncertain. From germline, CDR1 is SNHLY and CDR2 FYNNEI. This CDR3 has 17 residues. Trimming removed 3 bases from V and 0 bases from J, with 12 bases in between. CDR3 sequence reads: CASSDPTRSSYNSPLHF. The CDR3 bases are TGTGCCAGCAGTGACCCGACGAGGAGCTCCTATAATTCACCCCTCCACTTT.

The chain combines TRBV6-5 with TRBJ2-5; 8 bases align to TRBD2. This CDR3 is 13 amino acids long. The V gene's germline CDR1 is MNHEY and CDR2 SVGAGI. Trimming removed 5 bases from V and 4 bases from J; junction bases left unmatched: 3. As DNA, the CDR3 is TGTGCCAGCAGTCCCCGGGAGGGAGAGACCCAGTACTTC. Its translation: CASSPREGETQYF.

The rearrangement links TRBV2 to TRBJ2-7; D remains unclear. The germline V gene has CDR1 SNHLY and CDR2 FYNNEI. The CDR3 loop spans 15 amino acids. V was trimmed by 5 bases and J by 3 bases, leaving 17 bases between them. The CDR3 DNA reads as TGTGCCAGCAGTAACATACTCAGCCCCATCTACGAGCAGTACTTC. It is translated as CASSNILSPIYEQYF.

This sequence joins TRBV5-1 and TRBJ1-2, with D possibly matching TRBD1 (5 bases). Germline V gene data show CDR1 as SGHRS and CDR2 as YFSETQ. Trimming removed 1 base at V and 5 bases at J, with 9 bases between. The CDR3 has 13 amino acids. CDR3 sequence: CASSLLRGYGYTF. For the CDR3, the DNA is TGCGCCAGCAGCTTGTTGAGGGGATATGGCTACACCTTC.

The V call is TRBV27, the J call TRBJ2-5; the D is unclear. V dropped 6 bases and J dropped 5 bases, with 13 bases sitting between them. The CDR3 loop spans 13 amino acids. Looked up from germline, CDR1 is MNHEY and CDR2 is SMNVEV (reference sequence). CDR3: CASRDPWAETQYF. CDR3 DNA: TGTGCCAGCAGGGATCCCTGGGCGGAGACCCAGTACTTC.

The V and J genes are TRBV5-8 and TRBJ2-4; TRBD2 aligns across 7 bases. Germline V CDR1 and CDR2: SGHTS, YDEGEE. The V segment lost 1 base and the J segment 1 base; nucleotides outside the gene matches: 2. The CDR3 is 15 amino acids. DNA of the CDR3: TGTGCCAGCAGCTTGCTCGGGGGGGCCAAAAACATTCAGTACTTC. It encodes CASSLLGGAKNIQYF.

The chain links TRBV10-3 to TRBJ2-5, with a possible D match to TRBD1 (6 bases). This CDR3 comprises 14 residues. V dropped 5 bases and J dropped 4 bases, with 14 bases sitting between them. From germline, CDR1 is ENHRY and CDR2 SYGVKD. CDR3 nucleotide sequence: TGTGCCATCAGTATAAGACAGGCTAGAGAGACCCAGTACTTC. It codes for CAISIRQARETQYF.